The rows below give T cell receptor beta chains drawn from one sample of a study of early T cells in non-severe SARS-CoV-2 infection. TCRdb called the 5' RACE reads again in MiXCR, with one record for every CDR3 protein. The table lists 50,000 or so distinct CDR3 sequences, 7% to 9% of them singletons. Material: whole blood. The receptor set was obtained from an adult who was a healthcare worker with PCR-confirmed SARS-CoV-2 infection or an uninfected control (not recorded which). Each CDR3 is given with its conserved first and last residue. The order of the fields is V gene, clone size, J gene, D gene, CDR3 protein. A D gene is named only where the DNA matches it firmly. Rows give clone size only sometimes, using once, few, many, or a class for an expanded clone.

TRBV2	.	TRBJ2-1	TRBD2	CAISKGGLAGGEQFF
TRBV24-1	.	TRBJ2-3	TRBD1	CATSDPGTGSPDTQYF
TRBV24-1	.	TRBJ2-1	TRBD1	CATSDTSTGPNEQFF
TRBV29-1	few	TRBJ2-7	TRBD2	CSVLRAGAYEQYF
TRBV10-3	few	TRBJ1-2	.	CAISDSTGYGYTF
TRBV7-9	few	TRBJ2-5	.	CASSLYRETQYF
TRBV5-1	many	TRBJ1-1	TRBD1	CASSPGGTGTSNTEAFF
TRBV7-9	many	TRBJ2-7	.	CASSEGRPVEQYF
TRBV2	.	TRBJ2-7	.	CASTRVGYEQYF
TRBV6-2/TRBV6-3	many	TRBJ2-2	TRBD2	CASSRLAGATGELFF
TRBV11-1	.	TRBJ1-2	.	CASSPVAGTIKANYGYTF
TRBV7-9	many	TRBJ2-7	.	CASSLDWPEVGEQYF
TRBV9	.	TRBJ1-1	.	CASSLFEAGMNTEAFF
TRBV4-1	many	TRBJ1-3	.	CASSQDLGDHTIYF
TRBV7-2	.	TRBJ2-7	.	CASSLESGQRSYEQYF
TRBV5-4	.	TRBJ2-1	.	CASSLSGNEQFF
TRBV27	many	TRBJ1-2	.	CASSLRGAGYGYTF
TRBV30	.	TRBJ2-2	TRBD2	CACLERDIDTGELFF
TRBV30	.	TRBJ1-1	TRBD1	CAWSPPGQGDTEAFF
TRBV3-1	few	TRBJ1-6	.	CASSDGRDYNSPLHF
TRBV12-3/TRBV12-4	.	TRBJ1-5	.	CASRRTENQPQHF
TRBV30	.	TRBJ2-1	TRBD2	CAWSIGLAGLNEQFF
TRBV7-9	many	TRBJ2-1	TRBD2	CASSLGLGIYNEQFF
TRBV6-6	.	TRBJ1-1	TRBD1	CASSNGQGMNTEAFF
TRBV15	.	TRBJ2-3	TRBD2	CATSGGLAGFFSTDTQYF